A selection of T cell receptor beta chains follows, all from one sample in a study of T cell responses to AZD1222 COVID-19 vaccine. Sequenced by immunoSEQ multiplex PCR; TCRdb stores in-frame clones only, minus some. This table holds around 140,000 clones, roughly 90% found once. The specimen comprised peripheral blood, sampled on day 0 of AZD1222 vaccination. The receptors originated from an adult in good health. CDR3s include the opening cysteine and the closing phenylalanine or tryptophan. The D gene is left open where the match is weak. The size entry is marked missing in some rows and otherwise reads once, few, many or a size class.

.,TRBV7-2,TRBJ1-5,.,CASSLVGDGNQPQHF,TGTGCCAGCAGCTTAGTTGGGGACGGCAATCAGCCCCAGCATTTT
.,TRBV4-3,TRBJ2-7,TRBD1,CASSQHPGQGANEQYF,TGCGCCAGCAGCCAACACCCGGGACAGGGGGCCAACGAGCAGTACTTC
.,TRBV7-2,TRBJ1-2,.,CASSFVVGSNYGYTF,TGTGCCAGCAGCTTTGTAGTGGGATCTAACTATGGCTACACCTTC
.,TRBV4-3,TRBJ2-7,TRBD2,CASSQDPSGGAYEQYF,TGCGCCAGCAGCCAAGATCCCAGCGGGGGGGCATACGAGCAGTACTTC
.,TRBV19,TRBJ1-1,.,CASSPDTEAFF,TGTGCCAGTAGTCCGGACACTGAAGCTTTCTTT
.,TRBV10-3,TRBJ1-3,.,CAIRQGSSGNTIYF,TGTGCCATCAGACAGGGAAGTTCTGGAAACACCATATATTTT
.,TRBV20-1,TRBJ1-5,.,CSASGAFNQPQHF,TGCAGTGCTAGTGGCGCCTTCAATCAGCCCCAGCATTTT
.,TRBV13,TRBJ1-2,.,CASSEVAGPNYGYTF,TGTGCCAGCAGCGAGGTGGCAGGTCCTAACTATGGCTACACCTTC
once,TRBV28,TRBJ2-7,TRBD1,CASSLIKGQGSNYEQYF,TGTGCCAGCAGTTTAATAAAGGGACAGGGGTCGAACTACGAGCAGTACTTC
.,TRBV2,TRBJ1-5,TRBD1,CASKLDRGNQPQHF,TGTGCCAGCAAATTGGACAGGGGCAATCAGCCCCAGCATTTT
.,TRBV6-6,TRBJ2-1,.,CASSYSSWGNEQFF,TGTGCCAGCAGTTACTCGAGCTGGGGCAATGAGCAGTTCTTC
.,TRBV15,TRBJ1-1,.,CATSSGRVGAFF,TGTGCCACCAGCAGCGGCAGGGTCGGTGCTTTCTTT
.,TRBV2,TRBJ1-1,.,CASRARGMNTEAFF,TGTGCCAGCAGGGCCAGGGGCATGAACACTGAAGCTTTCTTT
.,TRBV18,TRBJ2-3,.,CASSPSDGTASSTDTQYF,TGTGCCAGCTCACCATCAGACGGAACAGCCTCTAGCACAGATACGCAGTATTTT
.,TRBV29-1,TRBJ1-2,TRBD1,CSVEAGGGGYTF,TGCAGCGTTGAAGCAGGGGGCGGTGGCTACACCTTC
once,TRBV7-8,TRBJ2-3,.,CASSWAGGSTDTQYF,TGTGCCAGCAGCTGGGCTGGCGGTAGCACAGATACGCAGTATTTT
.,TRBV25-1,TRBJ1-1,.,CASSGAGDKAFF,TGTGCCAGCAGTGGGGCAGGGGATAAAGCTTTCTTT
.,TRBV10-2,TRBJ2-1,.,CASSVSHSSYNEPLF,TGCGCCAGCAGTGTTTCTCACAGCTCCTACAATGAGCCCCTCTTC
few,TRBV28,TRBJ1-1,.,CASSLTPGINTEAFF,TGTGCCAGCAGTTTAACTCCAGGGATAAACACTGAAGCTTTCTTT
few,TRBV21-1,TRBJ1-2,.,CASSKATGGGYTF,TGTGCCAGCAGCAAAGCGACAGGGGGCGGCTACACCTTC
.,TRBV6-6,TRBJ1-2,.,CASSGGRNYGYTF,TGTGCCAGCAGCGGGGGCCGTAACTATGGCTACACCTTC
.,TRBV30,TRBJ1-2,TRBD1,CAWSVDRAGYTF,TGTGCCTGGAGTGTAGACAGGGCTGGCTACACCTTC
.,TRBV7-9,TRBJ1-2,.,CASSFTNYGYTF,TGTGCCAGCAGCTTTACCAACTATGGCTACACCTTC
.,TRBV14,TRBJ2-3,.,CASSQGLALGTDTQYF,TGTGCCAGCAGCCAAGGCCTAGCGTTGGGCACAGATACGCAGTATTTT
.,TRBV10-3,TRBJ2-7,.,CAISGAGMGYEQYF,TGTGCCATCAGTGGGGCAGGGATGGGCTACGAGCAGTACTTC